One sample yielded the 15 T cell receptor beta chains listed below, sequenced in a study of post-analysis software for immune sequencing data. Overall study findings and caveats: Five TRBV segments were significantly more frequent in patients than in controls. TRBV5-6, TRBV5-1 and TRBV20-1 were among these segments.

Their antigens are not known. Prepared libraries of TCR beta cDNA carried unique molecular identifiers. TCRdb re-derived calls from the PCR reads in MiXCR, one entry per CDR3 protein. Found here are hundreds of thousands of distinct CDR3 sequences, roughly 29% of them singletons; the top ten hold 0.5% to 0.6%. The sample was blood. The receptor set was obtained from a girl under 18 with multiple sclerosis.

The table lists this clonotype with a few counts. The DNA is omitted, as the CDR3 cannot be located on it reliably, and the CDR3 follows TCRdb's listing. The chain couples TRBV12-3 or TRBV12-4 to TRBJ1-1; the table assigns TRBD1, which was not confirmed against the DNA. Inclusive of both ends, the CDR3 amounts to 15 amino acids. This CDR3 is CASSLVMGRGTEAFF.

This clonotype was found many times. The genes are TRBV12-3 or TRBV12-4 and TRBJ2-7; D gene ambiguous. CDR3 length: 12 amino acids. Trimming cost V 6 bases and J 2 bases, with 8 bases left between them. Written as DNA, the CDR3 is TGTGCCAGCAGCTCCGGGCCCTACGAGCAGTACTTC. Its translation: CASSSGPYEQYF.

This clonotype was found a few times. The genes are TRBV6-6 and TRBJ1-2, with 9 bases identical to TRBD1. The CDR3 runs 14 residues. Unmatched junction bases numbered 9, after V lost 6 bases and J lost 7 bases. The V gene's germline CDR1 is MNHNY and CDR2 SVGAGI (reference sequence). The chain's CDR3 is CASRDTGGYGGYTF. The CDR3, as DNA: TGTGCCAGCAGGGACACAGGGGGCTATGGTGGCTACACCTTC.

This rearrangement joins TRBV6-6 to TRBJ2-7; possible D gene TRBD2, 7 bases. V lost 0 bases and J lost 10, with 22 bases in between. The germline V gene encodes CDR1 MNHNY and CDR2 SVGAGI (reference sequence). CDR3 length equals 16 residues. CDR3 bases: TGTGCCAGCAGTTACTCGAGAGGGGGGGGCCGAGAGGCCCAGTACTTC. Its protein product is CASSYSRGGGREAQYF.

The V call is TRBV12-5, the J call TRBJ1-1, with D perhaps matching TRBD1 (6 bases). With 6 bases removed from V and 3 bases from J, the gap between germline ends came to 14 bases. CDR1 is LGHNT and CDR2 is FRNRAP in the germline V gene. The CDR3 is 14 amino acids. The CDR3 DNA reads as TGTGCTAGTGGCTGGGGGGGCGCGGACACTGAAGCTTTCTTT. Its translation: CASGWGGADTEAFF.

This clonotype showed up just a few times. V is TRBV6-2 or TRBV6-3 and J is TRBJ2-4; D unresolved. Per the germline V gene, CDR1 is MNHEY and CDR2 is SVGEGT. Trimming removed 5 bases from V and 0 bases from J, with 8 bases in between. This CDR3 comprises 14 residues. The CDR3 DNA is TGTGCCAGCAGTCAACAGTTAGCCAAAAACATTCAGTACTTC. This encodes CASSQQLAKNIQYF.

This clonotype came up a few times. The J gene is TRBJ2-5, the V gene TRBV18; possibly TRBD2 for D (5 bases). Germline assignment: CDR1 KGHSH and CDR2 LQKENI. The CDR3 has 14 amino acids. V shed 5 bases and J shed 0 bases, with 10 bases lying between them. This chain's CDR3 is CASSTGLDQETQYF. The DNA for the CDR3 is TGTGCCAGCTCAACCGGACTGGACCAAGAGACCCAGTACTTC.

The chain carries TRBV7-2 and TRBJ2-5; 7 nucleotides line up with TRBD1. The germline gives CDR1 SGHTA, CDR2 FQGNSA. The CDR3 covers 16 residues. The V gene end was trimmed by 5 bases and the J gene end by 5 bases; junction bases not matched to a gene: 14. For the CDR3, the DNA is TGTGCCAGCAGCCTACGTTTGGGCAGGGGGTTGGAGACCCAGTACTTC. Translated: CASSLRLGRGLETQYF.

The sample holds a few counts of this clonotype. The junction and the germline gene differ at one end; a read error may be behind it. This chain connects TRBV5-1 to TRBJ2-5; weak D call: TRBD1 (7 bases). This CDR3 spans 15 amino acids. CDR1 is SGHRS, CDR2 YFSETQ, per germline. In DNA, the CDR3 is TGCGCCAGCAACTTGGGCGGGACAGCCTGGGAGACCCAGTACTTC. Encoded protein: CASNLGGTAWETQYF.

In this sample, this clonotype turned up a few times. The chain carries TRBV11-2 and TRBJ2-5; 7 bases agree with TRBD2. The CDR3 spans 15 residues. Germline lookup yields CDR1 SGHAT and CDR2 FQNNGV. V dropped 1 base and J dropped 2; count of bases not matched to a gene: 4. This CDR3 is CASSLGAREQETQYF. The DNA for the CDR3 is TGTGCCAGCAGCTTAGGCGCGCGGGAGCAAGAGACCCAGTACTTC.

This chain uses TRBV12-3 or TRBV12-4 with TRBJ2-5; weak D call: TRBD1 (5 bases). This CDR3 has 12 amino acids. Trimming removed 2 bases from V and 6 bases from J, with 7 bases in between. The CDR3 is CASSLLGQTQYF. DNA of the CDR3: TGTGCCAGCAGTTTACTGGGGCAGACCCAGTACTTC.

This clonotype was picked up a small number of times. The rearrangement links TRBV29-1 to TRBJ1-5, with 12 bases fitting TRBD1. The V gene end was trimmed by 6 bases and the J gene end by 6 bases; junction bases not matched to a gene: 12. The germline V gene has CDR1 SQVTM and CDR2 ANQGSEA. CDR3 size: 16 residues. CDR3 region: CSVYLGGQGASQPQHF. The DNA for the CDR3 is TGCAGCGTCTATCTGGGGGGACAGGGGGCAAGTCAGCCCCAGCATTTT.

This chain uses TRBV27 with TRBJ2-3; D is perhaps TRBD1 (5 bases). Per the germline V gene, CDR1 is MNHEY and CDR2 is SMNVEV (reference sequence). Trimming cost V 5 bases and J 7 bases, with 16 bases left between them. CDR3 length equals 14 residues. CDR3 sequence (DNA): TGTGCCAGCAGTCACACGCCTACAGGAAATACGCAGTATTTT. This sequence encodes CASSHTPTGNTQYF.

In this sample, this clonotype turned up a few times. The rearrangement uses TRBV15 and TRBJ2-1; D might be TRBD2 (6 bases). This CDR3 contains 15 residues. Trimming pared 3 bases from V and 2 bases from J, leaving 11 bases between. In germline, CDR1 is LNHNV, CDR2 YYDKDF (reference sequence). The CDR3 nucleotides are TGTGCCACCAGCAGGGACGGGAGCCCCTACAATGAGCAGTTCTTC. This gives the protein CATSRDGSPYNEQFF.

This clonotype was recorded a few times. This chain links TRBV16 with TRBJ1-2; D might be TRBD1 (5 bases). The CDR3 covers 12 residues. Trimming removed 2 bases at V and 10 bases at J, with 11 bases between. CDR1 and CDR2 (germline): KGHSY, FQNENV. CDR3 coding DNA: TGTGCCAGCAGCCAACTAGGGGAACCCTACACCTTC. It is translated as CASSQLGEPYTF.